The rows below give T cell receptor beta chains drawn from one sample of a study of blood T cell repertoires in COVID-19. Repertoires were generated with immunoSEQ multiplex PCR, while TCRdb's copy carries only in-frame clones and drops some. The sample yields some 350,000 clones, roughly nine tenths seen once. Material for sequencing was PBMCs or T cells enriched from blood (not recorded which). All receptors derive from a woman aged 25 to 39 who had recovered from COVID-19. CDR3s include the opening cysteine and the closing phenylalanine or tryptophan. D genes are given only for firm matches. Clone size is stated in some rows and not others, as once, few, many or a class when expanded.

DNA,CDR3,size,J,D,V
TGCGCCAGCAGACCCGGGGAGGGGTATGGCTACACCTTC,CASRPGEGYGYTF,-,TRBJ1-2,-,TRBV4-1
TGTGCCAGCACTTTTACCGGGACAATCTACGAGCAGTACTTC,CASTFTGTIYEQYF,once,TRBJ2-7,-,TRBV6-5
TGTGCCAGCAGCCCTCGACAAGCCGGAGATACGCAGTATTTT,CASSPRQAGDTQYF,-,TRBJ2-3,-,TRBV14
TGTGCTAGTGGCCCCGGTGAAGCGAACACCGGGGAGCTGTTTTTT,CASGPGEANTGELFF,-,TRBJ2-2,-,TRBV12-5
TGTGCCAGTAGTATTGGAGGCTATAGCAATCAGCCCCAGCATTTT,CASSIGGYSNQPQHF,once,TRBJ1-5,-,TRBV19
TGTGCCAGCAGCCCAGGACAGGGATCGACTGGCTACACCTTC,CASSPGQGSTGYTF,-,TRBJ1-2,TRBD1,TRBV9
TGTGCCAGCTCATCCCTTTCGGACGAGAGGGCTGGCTACACCTTC,CASSSLSDERAGYTF,-,TRBJ1-2,-,TRBV18
TGTGCCAGCTCACCACCCGCCAGGGTCGGTGAGACCCAGTACTTC,CASSPPARVGETQYF,once,TRBJ2-5,-,TRBV18
TGTGCCAGCAGCCCTAGACAGGATCCCTACGAGCAGTACTTC,CASSPRQDPYEQYF,-,TRBJ2-7,-,TRBV13
TGTGCCAGCAGCTATGACAGGGCTGGCGAAGCTTTCTTT,CASSYDRAGEAFF,-,TRBJ1-1,TRBD1,TRBV5-8